Below are 25 T cell receptor beta chains sequenced from a single sample in a study of T cell repertoires in ileal Crohn's disease. The data were produced by immunoSEQ multiplex PCR, yet TCRdb's version contains in-frame clones alone and is incomplete. The repertoire holds tens of thousands of clones, with 85% to 90% as singletons. The time point is: neoterminal ileum biopsy at postoperative endoscopy, about 6 months after surgery. Sample: ileal tissue. These receptors came from an adult with Crohn's disease.

The rearrangement links TRBV9 to TRBJ1-2; 8 bases line up with TRBD1. Germline V gene lookup returns CDR1 SGDLS and CDR2 YYNGEE. J was trimmed by 5 bases and V by 0 bases; bases with no gene match: 3. This CDR3 contains 14 residues. In DNA, the CDR3 is TGTGCCAGCAGCGTAGGGACAGGGTCTTATGGCTACACCTTC. This codes for CASSVGTGSYGYTF.

V usage is TRBV5-5 and J usage is TRBJ1-1; no clear D. The CDR3 loop spans 14 amino acids. The V gene's germline CDR1 is SGHKS and CDR2 YYEKEE (reference sequence). Trimming took off 5 bases at V and 1 base at J, with 12 bases between the two ends. In DNA, the CDR3 is TGTGCCAGCAGACCGCACGGGAAGAACACTGAAGCTTTCTTT. Protein sequence: CASRPHGKNTEAFF. Combining the CDR3 with reference TRBV5-5 and TRBJ1-1 gives the whole variable domain DAGVTQSPTHLIKTRGQQVTLRCSPISGHKSVSWYQQVLGQGPQFIFQYYEKEERGRGNFPDRFSARQFPNYSSELNVNALLLGDSALYLCASRPHGKNTEAFFGQGTRLTVV.

V is TRBV6-6 and J is TRBJ2-3; 9 nucleotides agree with TRBD2. Germline CDR1 MNHNY, CDR2 SVGAGI (reference sequence). CDR3 size: 15 residues. The V and J ends lost 6 bases and 3 bases, in that order; junction bases with no gene match: 7. The chain's CDR3 is CASRAAGGFTDTQYF. Here the CDR3 DNA reads TGTGCCAGCAGAGCGGCGGGAGGGTTTACAGATACGCAGTATTTT.

The chain employs TRBV5-1 and TRBJ1-1; D is uncertain. The V and J ends lost 9 bases and 4 bases respectively, with 13 bases between them. Germline V gene sequence: CDR1 SGHRS, CDR2 YFSETQ. This CDR3 has 12 amino acids. The CDR3 protein is CATKKEGTEAFF. CDR3 DNA: TGCGCCACCAAAAAAGAGGGCACTGAAGCTTTCTTT. The full variable domain, its missing parts supplied by reference TRBV5-1 and TRBJ1-1, is KAGVTQTPRYLIKTRGQQVTLSCSPISGHRSVSWYQQTPGQGLQFLFEYFSETQRNKGNFPGRFSGRQFSNSRSEMNVSTLELGDSALYLCATKKEGTEAFFGQGTRLTVV.

The chain has TRBV11-3 and TRBJ2-7, with D possibly matching TRBD1 (5 bases). Germline-derived CDR1 and CDR2 are SGHNT and YENEEA. This CDR3 is 15 amino acids long. V lost 2 bases and J 6 bases, leaving 17 bases between the germline ends. CDR3 in amino acids: CASSLPSHPRGEQYF. CDR3 coding DNA: TGTGCCAGCAGCTTACCTTCCCACCCAAGGGGCGAGCAGTACTTC.

This clone was seen only once. The V gene is TRBV6-1, the J gene TRBJ2-7; a possible D gene is TRBD2 (6 bases). The CDR3 is 13 amino acids. Trimming stripped 5 bases from V and 6 bases from J, with 14 bases between. Germline V CDR1 and CDR2: MNHNS, SASEGT. The CDR3 coding sequence is TGTGCCAGCAGTCCCCAACGGGGGACCGAGCAGTACGTC. This gives the protein CASSPQRGTEQYV.

This clone has just one count. CDR3 nucleotide sequence: TGTGCCAGCAGCAAGGGCGGAGGGGTGAATGAAAAACTGTTTTTT. Its protein is CASSKGGGVNEKLFF. This sequence joins TRBV27 and TRBJ1-4; D may be TRBD1 (5 bases). CDR1 is MNHEY, CDR2 SMNVEV, per germline (reference sequence). The CDR3 length is 15 residues. Trimming took off 6 bases at V and 5 bases at J, with 16 bases between the two ends.

The chain has TRBV5-1 and TRBJ1-2, with 7 positions matching TRBD1. CDR1 SGHRS and CDR2 YFSETQ come from the germline V gene. The V and J ends lost 6 bases and 6 bases, in that order; junction bases with no gene match: 8. The CDR3 covers 13 residues. DNA for the CDR3: TGCGCCAGCAATGAGGGGGCGCTTGATGGCTACACCTTC. Translating it yields CASNEGALDGYTF.

The rearrangement uses TRBV11-3 and TRBJ2-1; 13 nucleotides line up with TRBD2. Germline V gene lookup returns CDR1 SGHNT and CDR2 YENEEA. There are 18 residues in the CDR3. The junction had 6 bases not matched to a gene; V was cut back by 0 bases and J by 4 bases. The CDR3 sequence is CASSLDRTSGSMYNEQFF. Here the CDR3 DNA reads TGTGCCAGCAGCTTAGATCGGACTAGCGGGAGTATGTACAATGAGCAGTTCTTC.

The V gene is TRBV14, the J gene TRBJ2-5, with a tentative D call TRBD1 (6 bases). CDR3 length equals 13 residues. Germline CDR1 is SGHDN and CDR2 is FVKESK. The V and J ends lost 7 bases and 5 bases respectively, with 14 bases between them. CDR3 residues: CASNRVGGETQYF. CDR3 bases: TGTGCCAGCAATCGGGTAGGGGGTGAGACCCAGTACTTC.

This chain links TRBV5-1 with TRBJ1-1; possible D gene TRBD1, 6 bases. Germline CDR1 is SGHRS and CDR2 is YFSETQ. V was clipped by 2 bases and J by 1 base, with 12 bases between them. The CDR3 has 15 residues. CDR3 DNA: TGCGCCAGCAGCTTCCGGACAGATCAGAACACTGAAGCTTTCTTT. It is translated as CASSFRTDQNTEAFF.

The chain joins TRBV6-1 to TRBJ1-1; TRBD1 matches at 7 bases. Trimming removed 7 bases from V and 1 base from J; junction bases left unmatched: 3. The CDR3 is 13 amino acids. Germline assignment: CDR1 MNHNS and CDR2 SASEGT. The CDR3 sequence is CASKGTANTEAFF. The CDR3 DNA follows: TGTGCCAGCAAAGGGACAGCGAACACTGAAGCTTTCTTT.

The table lists this clone with a count of one. The chain combines TRBV19 with TRBJ1-2, with unresolved D. Trimming cost V 5 bases and J 4 bases, with 8 bases left between them. Germline CDR1 LNHDA, CDR2 SQIVND (reference sequence). The CDR3 length is 12 residues. CDR3 in DNA: TGTGCCAGTAGTGGGAGTCTCTATGGCTACACCTTC. Translating it yields CASSGSLYGYTF.

J is TRBJ1-4 and V is TRBV15, with 8 nucleotides matching TRBD1. J was trimmed by 5 bases and V by 4 bases; bases with no gene match: 6. The CDR3 runs to 15 residues. The germline V gene has CDR1 LNHNV and CDR2 YYDKDF (reference sequence). The DNA for the CDR3 is TGTGCCACCAGCACGGACAGGGACTCGAATGAAAAACTGTTTTTT. Its translation: CATSTDRDSNEKLFF.

The J gene is TRBJ2-5, the V gene TRBV6-5; D unclear. V was pared by 4 bases and J by 5 bases, with 8 bases between. Germline values: CDR1 MNHEY, CDR2 SVGAGI. The CDR3 is 12 residues long. In DNA form, the CDR3 reads TGTGCCAGCAGTTTCGTGGGCGAGACCCAGTACTTC. Its protein is CASSFVGETQYF.

The chain has TRBV29-1 and TRBJ2-1; TRBD2 might be the D (6 bases). The CDR3 is 15 amino acids. The germline gives CDR1 SQVTM, CDR2 ANQGSEA. Trimming removed 4 bases at V and 0 bases at J, with 13 bases between. The CDR3 DNA sequence: TGCAGCGTTGGGGGGAGGTGGAGCTCCTACAATGAGCAGTTCTTC. The encoded protein is CSVGGRWSSYNEQFF.

The V gene is TRBV18, the J gene TRBJ2-7; D perhaps matches TRBD1 (6 bases). This CDR3 spans 16 amino acids. The germline V gene has CDR1 KGHSH and CDR2 LQKENI. The V and J ends lost 0 bases and 4 bases respectively, with 16 bases between them. This chain's CDR3 is CASSPPPMTGKYEQYF. The DNA for the CDR3 is TGTGCCAGCTCACCACCTCCGATGACAGGCAAGTACGAGCAGTACTTC.

The rearrangement links TRBV6-1 to TRBJ1-2; 10 nucleotides match TRBD1. Germline CDR1 and CDR2: MNHNS and SASEGT. This CDR3 has 16 amino acids. V lost 4 bases and J lost 2; bases outside the gene matches: 7. Written as DNA, the CDR3 is TGTGCCAGCAGTGTGCGGGACAGGGGTAGAAACTATGGCTACACCTTC. Protein: CASSVRDRGRNYGYTF.

J is TRBJ1-2 and V is TRBV2; D uncertain. V shed 5 bases and J shed 3 bases, with 13 bases lying between them. The germline gives CDR1 SNHLY, CDR2 FYNNEI. The CDR3 is made up of 14 amino acids. CDR3 sequence (DNA): TGTGCCAGCAGTCCTCCCGGGGTCTACTATGGCTACACCTTC. It is translated as CASSPPGVYYGYTF.

This rearrangement joins TRBV27 to TRBJ2-2; 8 nucleotides align to TRBD2. J lost 4 bases, V lost 2 bases, and 6 bases had no gene match. The germline V gene encodes CDR1 MNHEY and CDR2 SMNVEV (reference sequence). This CDR3 contains 16 residues. The CDR3 DNA reads as TGTGCCAGCAGTTTAGCGAGCGGGGGAATCACCGGGGAGCTGTTTTTT. It codes for CASSLASGGITGELFF.

This clone was seen only once. The J gene is TRBJ2-7, the V gene TRBV10-2, with a weak D call TRBD2 (5 bases). Trimming took off 3 bases at V and 8 bases at J, with 17 bases between the two ends. Germline CDR1 WSHSY, CDR2 SAAADI. This CDR3 comprises 14 residues. For the CDR3, the DNA is TGCGCCAGCAGTGATTTAGCGACGTCGTGGAAGCAGTACTTC. Translating it yields CASSDLATSWKQYF.

This chain connects TRBV4-1 to TRBJ2-7, with a possible D match to TRBD1 (6 bases). The CDR3 spans 14 residues. The V end lost 4 bases, the J end lost 4 bases, and 14 bases lay between the germline ends. Per the germline V gene, CDR1 is MGHRA and CDR2 is YSYEKL. For the CDR3, the DNA is TGCGCCAGCAGCCCCCAGGTGACAGGTTACGAGCAGTACTTC. Its protein product is CASSPQVTGYEQYF.

The chain recombines TRBV19 with TRBJ1-2; D unclear. CDR1 is LNHDA, CDR2 SQIVND, per germline (reference sequence). Trimming stripped 8 bases from V and 4 bases from J, with 23 bases between. CDR3 length: 16 residues. The CDR3 sequence: CASRQPLGRVSYGYTF. CDR3 bases: TGTGCCAGTCGCCAACCTCTCGGGAGGGTTAGCTATGGCTACACCTTC.

This clone was seen more than once but under ten times. The chain uses TRBV5-4 and TRBJ2-2, with unresolved D. The V end was cut by 1 base, the J end by 1 base, with 8 bases between. Germline loops: CDR1 SGHNT, CDR2 YYREEE (reference sequence). The CDR3 length is 15 residues. The CDR3 DNA follows: TGTGCCAGCAGCTTGAAAAGCGTGAACACCGGGGAGCTGTTTTTT. This sequence encodes CASSLKSVNTGELFF.

The V and J genes are TRBV19 and TRBJ1-1, with TRBD1 as a possible D gene (5 bases). Germline V CDR1 and CDR2: LNHDA, SQIVND (reference sequence). CDR3 size: 14 residues. Trimming removed 2 bases from V and 5 bases from J, with 12 bases in between. The CDR3, as DNA: TGTGCCAGTAGTATATCCGGGGGAGTAACTGAAGCTTTCTTT. Amino acid sequence: CASSISGGVTEAFF.